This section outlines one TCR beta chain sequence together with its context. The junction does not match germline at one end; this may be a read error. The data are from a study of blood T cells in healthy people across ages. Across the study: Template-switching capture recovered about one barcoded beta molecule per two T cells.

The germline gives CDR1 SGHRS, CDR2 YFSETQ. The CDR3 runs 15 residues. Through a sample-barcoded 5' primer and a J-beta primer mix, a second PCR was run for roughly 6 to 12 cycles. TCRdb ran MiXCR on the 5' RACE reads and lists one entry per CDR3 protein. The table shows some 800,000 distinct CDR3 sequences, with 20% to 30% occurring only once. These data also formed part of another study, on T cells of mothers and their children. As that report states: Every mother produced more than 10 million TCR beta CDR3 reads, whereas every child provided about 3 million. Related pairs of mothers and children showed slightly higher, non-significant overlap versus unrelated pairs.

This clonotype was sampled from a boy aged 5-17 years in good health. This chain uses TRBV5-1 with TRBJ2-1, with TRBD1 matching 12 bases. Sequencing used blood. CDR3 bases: TGCGCCAGCAGCGGAGGGACAGGGGGCTACAATGAGCTGTTCTTC. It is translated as CASSGGTGGYNELFF.